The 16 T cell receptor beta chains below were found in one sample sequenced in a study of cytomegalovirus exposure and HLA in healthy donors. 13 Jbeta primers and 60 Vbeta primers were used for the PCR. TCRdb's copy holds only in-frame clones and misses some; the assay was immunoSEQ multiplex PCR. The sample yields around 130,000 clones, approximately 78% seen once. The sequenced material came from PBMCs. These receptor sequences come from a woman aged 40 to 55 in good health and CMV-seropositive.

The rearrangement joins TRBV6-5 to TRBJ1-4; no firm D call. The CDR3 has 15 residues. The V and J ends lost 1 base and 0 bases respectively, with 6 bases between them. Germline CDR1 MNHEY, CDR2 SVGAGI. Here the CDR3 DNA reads TGTGCCAGCAGTTACTTTCGAGCAACTAATGAAAAACTGTTTTTT. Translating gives CASSYFRATNEKLFF.

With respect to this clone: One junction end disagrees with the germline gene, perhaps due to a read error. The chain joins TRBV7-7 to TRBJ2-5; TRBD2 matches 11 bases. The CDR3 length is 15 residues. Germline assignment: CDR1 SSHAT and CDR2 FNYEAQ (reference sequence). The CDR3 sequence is CASSITSGGPETQYF. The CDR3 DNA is TGTGCTAGCAGCATTACTAGCGGGGGCCCAGAGACCCAGTACTTC.

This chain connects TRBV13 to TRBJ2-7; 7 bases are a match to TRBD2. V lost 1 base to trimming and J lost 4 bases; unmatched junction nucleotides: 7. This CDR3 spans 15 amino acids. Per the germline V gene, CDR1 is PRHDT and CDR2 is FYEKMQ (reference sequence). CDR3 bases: TGTGCCAGCAGCTTAGTGTGGGGGGGAGTATACGAGCAGTACTTC. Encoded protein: CASSLVWGGVYEQYF.

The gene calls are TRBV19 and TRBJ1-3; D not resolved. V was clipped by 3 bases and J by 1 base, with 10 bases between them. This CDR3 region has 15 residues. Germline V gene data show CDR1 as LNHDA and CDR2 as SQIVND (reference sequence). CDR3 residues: CASSIIRGSGNTIYF. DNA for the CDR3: TGTGCCAGTAGTATTATAAGAGGTTCTGGAAACACCATATATTTT.

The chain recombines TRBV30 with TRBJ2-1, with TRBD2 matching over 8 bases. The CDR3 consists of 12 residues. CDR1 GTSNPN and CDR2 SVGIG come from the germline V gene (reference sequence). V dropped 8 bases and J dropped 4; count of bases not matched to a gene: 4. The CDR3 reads CAGAGGYNEQFF. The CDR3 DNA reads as TGTGCCGGGGCGGGGGGATACAATGAGCAGTTCTTC. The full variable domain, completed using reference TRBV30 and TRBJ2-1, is SQTIHQWPATLVQPVGSPLSLECTVEGTSNPNLYWYRQAAGRGLQLLFYSVGIGQISSEVPQNLSASRPQDRQFILSSKKLLLSDSGFYLCAGAGGYNEQFFGPGTRLTVL.

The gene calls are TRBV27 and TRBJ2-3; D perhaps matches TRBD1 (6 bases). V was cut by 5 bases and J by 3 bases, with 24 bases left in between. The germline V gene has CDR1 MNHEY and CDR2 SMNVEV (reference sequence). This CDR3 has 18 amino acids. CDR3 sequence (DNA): TGTGCCAGCAGTACGCTCCATATCGGCAGGGGTGCGACAGATACGCAGTATTTT. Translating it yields CASSTLHIGRGATDTQYF.

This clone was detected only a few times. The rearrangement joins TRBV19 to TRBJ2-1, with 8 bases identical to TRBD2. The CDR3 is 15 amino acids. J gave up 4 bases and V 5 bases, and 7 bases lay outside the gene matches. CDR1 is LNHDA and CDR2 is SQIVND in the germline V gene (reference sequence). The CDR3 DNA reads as TGTGCCAGTAGTTTCGGACTAGCACGGTACAATGAGCAGTTCTTC. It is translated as CASSFGLARYNEQFF.

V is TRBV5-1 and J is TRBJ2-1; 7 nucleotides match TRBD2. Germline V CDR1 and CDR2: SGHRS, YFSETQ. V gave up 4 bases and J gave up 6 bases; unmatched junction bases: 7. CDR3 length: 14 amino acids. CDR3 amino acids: CASSPRGEGNEQFF. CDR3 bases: TGCGCCAGCAGCCCCCGGGGGGAGGGCAATGAGCAGTTCTTC.

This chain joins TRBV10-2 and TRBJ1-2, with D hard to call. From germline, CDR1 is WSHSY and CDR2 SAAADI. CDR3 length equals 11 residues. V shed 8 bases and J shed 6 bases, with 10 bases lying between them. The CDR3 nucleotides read TGCGCCAGCGCGGGAGGAGATGGCTACACCTTC. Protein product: CASAGGDGYTF.

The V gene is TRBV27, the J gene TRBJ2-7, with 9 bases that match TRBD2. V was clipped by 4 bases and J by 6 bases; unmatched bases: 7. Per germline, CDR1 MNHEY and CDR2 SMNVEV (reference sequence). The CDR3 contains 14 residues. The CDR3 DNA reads TGTGCCAGCAGTTGGGCGGGGGGGCCTTCCGAGCAGTACTTC. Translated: CASSWAGGPSEQYF.

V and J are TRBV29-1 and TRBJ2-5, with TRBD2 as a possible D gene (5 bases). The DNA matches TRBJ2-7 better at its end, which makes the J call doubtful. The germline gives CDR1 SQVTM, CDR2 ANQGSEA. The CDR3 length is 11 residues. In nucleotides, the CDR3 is TGCAGCGTCTTGGGGAGCTACGAGCAGTACTTC. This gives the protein CSVLGSYEQYF.

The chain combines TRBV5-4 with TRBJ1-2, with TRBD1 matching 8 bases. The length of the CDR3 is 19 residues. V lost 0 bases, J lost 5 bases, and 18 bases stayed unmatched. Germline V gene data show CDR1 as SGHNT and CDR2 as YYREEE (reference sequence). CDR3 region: CASSLAFRQGALGIYGYTF. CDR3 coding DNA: TGTGCCAGCAGCTTGGCATTCAGGCAGGGGGCGCTGGGCATATATGGCTACACCTTC.

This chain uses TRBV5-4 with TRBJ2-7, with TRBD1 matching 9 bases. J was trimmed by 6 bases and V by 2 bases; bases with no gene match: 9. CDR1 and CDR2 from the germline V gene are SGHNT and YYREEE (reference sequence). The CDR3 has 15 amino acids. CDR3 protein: CASSFKTGGVGEQYF. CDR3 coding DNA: TGTGCCAGCAGCTTTAAGACAGGGGGTGTTGGCGAGCAGTACTTC.

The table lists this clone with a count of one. This chain's CDR3 is CASSLAPGTRGNEQFF. The CDR3 nucleotides are TGCGCCAGCAGCTTAGCACCAGGGACTAGGGGTAATGAGCAGTTCTTC. This chain links TRBV5-1 with TRBJ2-1, with TRBD2 identical over 8 bases. The CDR3 length is 16 residues. Germline CDR1 is SGHRS and CDR2 is YFSETQ. Trimming at V came to 2 bases and at J to 7 bases, leaving 11 bases not matched to a gene.

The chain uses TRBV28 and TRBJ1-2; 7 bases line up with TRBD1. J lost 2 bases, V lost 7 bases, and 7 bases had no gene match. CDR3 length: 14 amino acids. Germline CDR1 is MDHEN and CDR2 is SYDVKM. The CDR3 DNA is TGTGCCAGCAAACAAGGGGGCGAGAACTATGGCTACACCTTC. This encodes CASKQGGENYGYTF.

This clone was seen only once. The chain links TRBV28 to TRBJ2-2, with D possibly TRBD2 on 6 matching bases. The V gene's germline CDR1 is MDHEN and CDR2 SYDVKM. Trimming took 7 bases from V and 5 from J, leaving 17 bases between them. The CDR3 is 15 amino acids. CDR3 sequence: CASIPGGERTGELFF. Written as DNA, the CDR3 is TGTGCCAGCATTCCCGGGGGAGAACGGACCGGGGAGCTGTTTTTT.